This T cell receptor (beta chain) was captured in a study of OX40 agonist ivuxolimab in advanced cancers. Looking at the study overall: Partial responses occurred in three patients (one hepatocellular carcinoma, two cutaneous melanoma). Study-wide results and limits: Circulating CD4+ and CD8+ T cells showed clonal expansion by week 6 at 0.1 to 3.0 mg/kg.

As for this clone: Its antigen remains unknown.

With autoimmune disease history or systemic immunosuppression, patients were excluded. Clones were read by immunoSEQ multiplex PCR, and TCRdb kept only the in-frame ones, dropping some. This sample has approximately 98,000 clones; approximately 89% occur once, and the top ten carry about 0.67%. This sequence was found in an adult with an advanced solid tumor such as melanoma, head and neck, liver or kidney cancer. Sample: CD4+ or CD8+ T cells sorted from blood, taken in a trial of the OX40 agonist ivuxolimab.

The DNA for the CDR3 is TGTGCCAGCAGCTTGGGACAGGGGGGATACGAGCAGTACTTC. This gives the protein CASSLGQGGYEQYF. This sequence joins TRBV5-4 and TRBJ2-7, with 9 positions matching TRBD1. V gave up 0 bases and J gave up 4 bases; unmatched junction bases: 2. The germline CDR1 and CDR2 sequences are SGHNT and YYREEE (reference sequence). This CDR3 has 14 amino acids. The entire variable domain, with the rest obtained from reference TRBV5-4 and TRBJ2-7, is as follows: ETGVTQSPTHLIKTRGQQVTLRCSSQSGHNTVSWYQQALGQGPQFIFQYYREEENGRGNFPPRFSGLQFPNYSSELNVNALELDDSALYLCASSLGQGGYEQYFGPGTRLTVT.